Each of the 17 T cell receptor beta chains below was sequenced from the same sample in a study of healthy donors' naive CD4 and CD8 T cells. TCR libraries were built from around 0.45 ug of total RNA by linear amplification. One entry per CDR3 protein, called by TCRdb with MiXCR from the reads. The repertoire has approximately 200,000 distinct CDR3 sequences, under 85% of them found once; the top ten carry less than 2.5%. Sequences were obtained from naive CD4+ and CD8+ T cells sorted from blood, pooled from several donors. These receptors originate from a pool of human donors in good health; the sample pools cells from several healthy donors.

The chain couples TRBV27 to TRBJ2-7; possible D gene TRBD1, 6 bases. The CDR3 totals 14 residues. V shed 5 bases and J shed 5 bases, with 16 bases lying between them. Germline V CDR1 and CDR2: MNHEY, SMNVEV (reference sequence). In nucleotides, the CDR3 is TGTGCCAGCAGTCCGTCACAGGGTGGTCACGAGCAGTACTTC. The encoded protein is CASSPSQGGHEQYF.

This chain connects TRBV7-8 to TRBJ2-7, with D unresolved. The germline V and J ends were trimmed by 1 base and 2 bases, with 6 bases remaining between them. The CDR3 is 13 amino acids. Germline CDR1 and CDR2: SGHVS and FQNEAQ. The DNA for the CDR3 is TGTGCCAGCAGCTTAGGGGTACCCTACGAGCAGTACTTC. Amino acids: CASSLGVPYEQYF.

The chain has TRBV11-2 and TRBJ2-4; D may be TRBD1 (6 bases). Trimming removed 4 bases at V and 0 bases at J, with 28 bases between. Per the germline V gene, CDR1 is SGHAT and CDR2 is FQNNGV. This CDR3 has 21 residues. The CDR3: CASSYLDYRAGVGLAKNIQYF. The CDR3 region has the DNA TGTGCCAGCAGCTACTTAGATTATCGGGCAGGGGTAGGCCTAGCCAAAAACATTCAGTACTTC.

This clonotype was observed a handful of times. The CDR3 reads CASSLPDGSLAPYEQYF. CDR3 nucleotides: TGTGCCAGCAGCTTACCCGATGGCAGTCTCGCCCCCTACGAGCAGTACTTC. The V call is TRBV7-9, the J call TRBJ2-7; the D is unclear. There are 17 residues in the CDR3. The germline V gene has CDR1 SEHNR and CDR2 FQNEAQ (reference sequence). V lost 2 bases, J lost 2 bases, and 19 bases lay in between.

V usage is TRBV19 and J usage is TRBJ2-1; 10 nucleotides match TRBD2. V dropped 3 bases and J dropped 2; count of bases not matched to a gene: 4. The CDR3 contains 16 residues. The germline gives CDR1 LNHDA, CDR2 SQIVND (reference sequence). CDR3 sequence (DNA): TGTGCCAGTAGTATCGCCGGGACTAGCGCCTACAATGAGCAGTTCTTC. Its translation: CASSIAGTSAYNEQFF.

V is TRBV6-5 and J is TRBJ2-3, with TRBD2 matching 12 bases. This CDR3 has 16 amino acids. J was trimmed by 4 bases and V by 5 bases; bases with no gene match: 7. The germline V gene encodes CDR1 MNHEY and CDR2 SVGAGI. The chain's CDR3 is CASSRLAGDVADTQYF. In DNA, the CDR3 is TGTGCCAGCAGTCGACTAGCGGGGGATGTGGCAGATACGCAGTATTTT.

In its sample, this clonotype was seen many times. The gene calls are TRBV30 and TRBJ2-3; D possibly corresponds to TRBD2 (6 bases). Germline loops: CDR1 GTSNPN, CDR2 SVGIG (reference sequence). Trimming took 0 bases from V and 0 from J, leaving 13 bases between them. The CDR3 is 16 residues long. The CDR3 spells CAWSVGTSSSTDTQYF. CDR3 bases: TGTGCCTGGAGTGTAGGGACTTCTTCTAGCACAGATACGCAGTATTTT. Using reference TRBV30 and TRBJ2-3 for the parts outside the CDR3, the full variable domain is SQTIHQWPATLVQPVGSPLSLECTVEGTSNPNLYWYRQAAGRGLQLLFYSVGIGQISSEVPQNLSASRPQDRQFILSSKKLLLSDSGFYLCAWSVGTSSSTDTQYFGPGTRLTVL.

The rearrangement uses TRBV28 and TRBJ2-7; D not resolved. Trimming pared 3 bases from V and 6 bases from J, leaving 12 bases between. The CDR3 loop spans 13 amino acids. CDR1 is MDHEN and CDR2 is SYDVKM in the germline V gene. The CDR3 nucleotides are TGTGCCAGCAGTTTTACGGAACGCCCCGAGCAGTACTTC. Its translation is CASSFTERPEQYF.

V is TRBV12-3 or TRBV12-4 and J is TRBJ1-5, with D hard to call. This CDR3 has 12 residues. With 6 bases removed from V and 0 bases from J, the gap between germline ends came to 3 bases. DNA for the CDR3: TGTGCCAGCAGGGATAGCAATCAGCCCCAGCATTTT. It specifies CASRDSNQPQHF.

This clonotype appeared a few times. The CDR3 sequence is CASSLGTSVYEQYF. The CDR3 nucleotides read TGTGCCAGCAGTTTGGGGACTAGCGTCTACGAGCAGTACTTC. J is TRBJ2-7 and V is TRBV12-3 or TRBV12-4, with TRBD2 identical over 10 bases. This CDR3 contains 14 residues. J was trimmed by 3 bases and V by 3 bases; bases with no gene match: 2.

This CDR3 reads CASSLRVSGETQYF. The CDR3 DNA is TGTGCCAGCAGCTTACGGGTTTCTGGAGAGACCCAGTACTTC. This chain links TRBV13 with TRBJ2-5; D is unclear. Germline assignment: CDR1 PRHDT and CDR2 FYEKMQ (reference sequence). V was cut by 2 bases and J by 4 bases, with 11 bases left in between. The CDR3 runs to 14 residues. Complete variable domain (other parts from reference TRBV13 and TRBJ2-5): AAGVIQSPRHLIKEKRETATLKCYPIPRHDTVYWYQQGPGQDPQFLISFYEKMQSDKGSIPDRFSAQQFSDYHSELNMSSLELGDSALYFCASSLRVSGETQYFGPGTRLLVL.

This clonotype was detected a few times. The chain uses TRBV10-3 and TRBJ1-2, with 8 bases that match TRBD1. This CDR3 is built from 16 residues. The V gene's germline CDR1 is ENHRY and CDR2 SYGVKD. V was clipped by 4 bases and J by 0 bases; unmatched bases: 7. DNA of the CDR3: TGTGCCATCAGTGCTACAGGGGGAGAAGCTAACTATGGCTACACCTTC. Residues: CAISATGGEANYGYTF.

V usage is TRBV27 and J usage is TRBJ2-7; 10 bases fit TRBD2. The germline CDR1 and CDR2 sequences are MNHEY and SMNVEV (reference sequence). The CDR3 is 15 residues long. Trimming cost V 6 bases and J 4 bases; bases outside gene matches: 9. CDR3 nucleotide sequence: TGTGCCAGCAGGGCTCCTAGCGGGAGTGGATACGAGCAGTACTTC. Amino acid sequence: CASRAPSGSGYEQYF.

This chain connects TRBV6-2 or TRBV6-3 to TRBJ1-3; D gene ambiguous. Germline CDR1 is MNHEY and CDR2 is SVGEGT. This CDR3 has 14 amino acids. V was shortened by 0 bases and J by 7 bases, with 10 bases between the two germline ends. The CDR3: CASSYSRERNTIYF. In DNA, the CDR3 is TGTGCCAGCAGTTACTCCCGGGAGCGGAACACCATATATTTT.

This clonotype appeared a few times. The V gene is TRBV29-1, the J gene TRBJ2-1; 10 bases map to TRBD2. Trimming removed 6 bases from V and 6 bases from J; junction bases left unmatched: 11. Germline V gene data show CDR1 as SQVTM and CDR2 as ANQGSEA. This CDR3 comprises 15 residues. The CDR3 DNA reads TGCAGCGTCGTGAACCTAGCGGGAGCCTTCAATGAGCAGTTCTTC. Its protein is CSVVNLAGAFNEQFF.

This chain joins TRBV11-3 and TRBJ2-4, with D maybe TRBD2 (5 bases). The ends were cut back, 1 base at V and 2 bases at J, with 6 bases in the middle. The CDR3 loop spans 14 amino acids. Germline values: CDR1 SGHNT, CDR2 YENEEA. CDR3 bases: TGTGCCAGCAGCTTAGGAGGGTCCAAAAACATTCAGTACTTC. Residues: CASSLGGSKNIQYF.

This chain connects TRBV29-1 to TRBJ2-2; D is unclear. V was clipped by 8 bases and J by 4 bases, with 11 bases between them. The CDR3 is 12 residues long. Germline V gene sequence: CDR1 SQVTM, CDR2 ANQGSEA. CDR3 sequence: CSSLHSTGELFF. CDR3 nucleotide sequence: TGCAGCTCCTTACACAGCACCGGGGAGCTGTTTTTT.